This is a list of T cell receptor beta chains from one sample in a study of response to subunit inactivated influenza vaccine. One entry per CDR3 protein, called by TCRdb with MiXCR from the RT-PCR reads. The sample yields fewer than 700,000 distinct CDR3 sequences, around 13% seen once. Here the sequenced sample was PBMCs from blood, taken 45 days after vaccination. Every receptor here comes from a man in his fifties or sixties who received an inactivated influenza vaccine. The conserved cysteine and the conserved F or W are not part of the CDR3 here. Size tells how often a clone was seen (once, few, many) or the class of an expanded clone, and some rows leave it out.

v_call,clone_size,cdr3_aa
TRBV10-3,few,AISTTSGSPNEQF
TRBV6-2/TRBV6-3,NA,ASSYSFAYNEQF
TRBV7-2,many,ASSLSGTSRYEQY
TRBV6-4,NA,ASSSGSGSDTQY
TRBV20-1,NA,SSRGHAPGSSYNEQF
TRBV12-3/TRBV12-4,many,ASSLGSYNSPLH
TRBV20-1,NA,SAPDRNYGYT
TRBV6-1,few,ASSPDRQNTGELF
TRBV7-8,NA,ASSLVGLASSYNEQF
TRBV2,few,ASSGPWTGTTDTQY
TRBV6-1,few,ASSDPGTGAEAF
TRBV4-3,NA,ASSQGYLAGGPNEQF
TRBV10-3,few,AISQRLSGGRADTQY
TRBV6-5,few,ASSYSVAGPGNTIY
TRBV4-3,many,ASSQDRPYEQF
TRBV4-2,many,ASSQTTGVGQPQH
TRBV20-1,NA,SARPGRMFYEQY
TRBV11-2,few,ASSQGQLNSPLH
TRBV20-1,many,SARDPNSRTGGNEQF
TRBV20-1,NA,SARPGQGSLRNEQY
TRBV25-1,many,ASSDSTAINEKLF
TRBV7-2,NA,ASSLMQGRTEAF
TRBV29-1,few,SVEDVAVGPYNEQF
TRBV5-1,NA,ASSQGTSSRTDTQY
TRBV5-1,NA,ASSIGGTISTDTQY
TRBV28,NA,ASSLGRGKGGQY
TRBV29-1,few,SVRRDTDTQY
TRBV7-8,few,ASSPPGRVKGHEQY
TRBV20-1,once,SAPRAASRGTQY
TRBV5-1,few,ASSGDGIEQY
TRBV15,NA,ATSRDLTEAF
TRBV20-1,many,SAARGTVTDTQY
TRBV20-1,NA,SAIGEKETQY
TRBV14,many,ASSHAPGLGTYNEQF
TRBV12-3/TRBV12-4,few,ASSYLAKQF
TRBV28,few,ASSRRGTMNTEAF
TRBV6-1,NA,ASRPINSYEQY
TRBV27,few,ASSQGRGGDGYGYT
TRBV2,few,ASSDPGTGTDTQY
TRBV24-1,NA,ATRTSTGSTDTQY
TRBV29-1,NA,SVDELGSGYEQY
TRBV4-3,many,ASSQGSGGTGYEQY
TRBV12-3/TRBV12-4,NA,ASSLARPSKAF
TRBV4-2,few,ASSWGPGNYEQY
TRBV29-1,few,SVASLAGANEQF
TRBV27,few,ASMPAGGEKLF
TRBV5-5,NA,ASSWGTSDSDTQY
TRBV6-2/TRBV6-3,few,ASIRGPEETQY
TRBV12-3/TRBV12-4,few,ASSLGPGRDSPLH